The entry below gives a single T cell receptor (beta chain) sequence along with its context. Its antigen remains unidentified. The entry originates in a study of monozygotic twins with inflammatory bowel disease. Study conclusions and caveats: Patient-to-patient differences in immunosuppressive treatment may have added variability to the repertoires. The analysis failed to separate different T cell subtypes.

TCRdb re-called the 5' RACE reads; one entry per CDR3 protein, DNA not given. The table lists over 100,000 distinct CDR3 sequences. Sample: blood. The receptor's source is a human donor with ulcerative colitis or Crohn's disease, or a healthy co-twin of an affected twin (not recorded which).

The CDR3 loop is CASSPRLAGAYEQYF. The genes are TRBV23-1 and TRBJ2-7; TCRdb returns TRBD2, unconfirmable since there is no DNA. TRBV23-1 is designated an ORF whose function remains uncertain. This CDR3 comprises 15 residues.